The clone carrying this T cell receptor beta chain was recorded at least ten times. Its antigen remains unknown. These data belong to a study of T cells in Graves' hyperthyroidism and ophthalmopathy. The CDR3 is 13 residues long. Trimming took off 7 bases at V and 7 bases at J, with 11 bases between the two ends. Germline CDR1 is LNHDA and CDR2 is SQIVND (reference sequence). Aged 18 to 65, the patients had hyperthyroidism that was newly diagnosed and had lasted under 2 months. In making diagnoses, clinical symptoms, serum thyroxine and TRAb, thyroid ultrasound and orbital computed tomography were all used. TCR beta CDR3 region amplification was performed from RNA transcripts. During a first-round RT-PCR of the TCR CDR3, the HTBI primer set was used. MiXCR was run by TCRdb on the multiplex PCR reads, yielding one entry per CDR3 protein. The sample includes roughly 570,000 distinct CDR3 sequences, 46% seen only once; the top ten take about 7.8%.

Overall study results and limits: Also found in blood were most expanded thyroid clonotypes above 0.001.

V gene TRBV19 combines with J gene TRBJ1-6; possible D gene TRBD1, 5 bases. The receptor was isolated from a woman aged 18-29 years with Graves' hyperthyroidism. Sequencing used peripheral blood or thyroid tissue (not recorded which). In DNA form, the CDR3 reads TGTGCCAGTAAGGGGAAAGAGAATTCACCCCTCCACTTT. It translates to CASKGKENSPLHF. The whole variable domain, filled in from reference TRBV19 and TRBJ1-6, reads DGGITQSPKYLFRKEGQNVTLSCEQNLNHDAMYWYRQDPGQGLRLIYYSQIVNDFQKGDIAEGYSVSREKKESFPLTVTSAQKNPTAFYLCASKGKENSPLHFGNGTRLTVT.